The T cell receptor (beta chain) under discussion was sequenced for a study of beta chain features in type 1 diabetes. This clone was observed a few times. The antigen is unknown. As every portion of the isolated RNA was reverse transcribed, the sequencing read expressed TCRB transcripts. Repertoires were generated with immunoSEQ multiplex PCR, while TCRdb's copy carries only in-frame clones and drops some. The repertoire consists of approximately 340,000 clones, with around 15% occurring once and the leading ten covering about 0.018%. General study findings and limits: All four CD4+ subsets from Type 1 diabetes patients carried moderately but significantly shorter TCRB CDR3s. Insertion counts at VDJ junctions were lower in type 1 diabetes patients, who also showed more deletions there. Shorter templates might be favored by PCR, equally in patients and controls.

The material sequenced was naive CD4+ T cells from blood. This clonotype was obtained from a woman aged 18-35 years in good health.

CDR3 protein: CASSYSFGSEQYF. As DNA, the CDR3 is TGTGCCAGCAGTTACTCTTTTGGCAGCGAGCAGTACTTC. This chain connects TRBV6-5 to TRBJ2-7; D is undetermined. CDR3 length equals 13 residues. Germline-derived CDR1 and CDR2 are MNHEY and SVGAGI. V shed 0 bases and J shed 6 bases, with 9 bases lying between them.